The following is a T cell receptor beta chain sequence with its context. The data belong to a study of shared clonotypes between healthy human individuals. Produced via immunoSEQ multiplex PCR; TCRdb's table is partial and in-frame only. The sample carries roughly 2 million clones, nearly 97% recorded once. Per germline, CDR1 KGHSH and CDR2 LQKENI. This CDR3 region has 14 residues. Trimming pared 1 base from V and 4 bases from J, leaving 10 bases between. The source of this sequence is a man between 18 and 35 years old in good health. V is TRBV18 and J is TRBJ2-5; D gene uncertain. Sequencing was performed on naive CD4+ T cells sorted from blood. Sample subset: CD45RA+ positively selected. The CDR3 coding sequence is TGTGCCAGCTCACCACGCCGGGCCACAGAGACCCAGTACTTC. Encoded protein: CASSPRRATETQYF.